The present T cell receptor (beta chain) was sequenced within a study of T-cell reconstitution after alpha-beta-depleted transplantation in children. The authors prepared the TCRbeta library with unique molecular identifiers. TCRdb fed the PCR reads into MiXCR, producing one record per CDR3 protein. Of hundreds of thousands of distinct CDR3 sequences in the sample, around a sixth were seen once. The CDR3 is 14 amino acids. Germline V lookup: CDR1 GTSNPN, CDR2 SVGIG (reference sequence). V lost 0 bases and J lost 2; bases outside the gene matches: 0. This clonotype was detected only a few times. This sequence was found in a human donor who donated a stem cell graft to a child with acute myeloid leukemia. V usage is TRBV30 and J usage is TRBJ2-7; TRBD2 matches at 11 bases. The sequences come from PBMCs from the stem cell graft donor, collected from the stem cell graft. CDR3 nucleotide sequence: TGTGCCTGGAGTGTGGGACTAGCGGCCTACGAGCAGTACTTC. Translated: CAWSVGLAAYEQYF.